What follows are 5 T cell receptor beta chains derived from one specimen sequenced in a study of OX40 agonist ivuxolimab in advanced cancers. Library preparation used the immunoSEQ multiplex PCR assay. The table comes from immuneACCESS by way of TCRdb, which keeps in-frame sequences with V and J called. Part of the clones is missing from these tables; in studies checked, under half for an unresolved V gene and the rest for unknown reasons. The sample includes roughly 46,000 clones, with around nine tenths observed a single time. The ten top clones hold about 0.64% of the sample. The sequencing here drew on CD4+ or CD8+ T cells sorted from blood, taken in a trial of the OX40 agonist ivuxolimab. The origin of the receptors is an adult with an advanced solid tumor such as melanoma, head and neck, liver or kidney cancer.

This chain connects TRBV13 to TRBJ2-7, with 10 nucleotides matching TRBD2. Germline V lookup: CDR1 PRHDT, CDR2 FYEKMQ (reference sequence). After removal of 5 bases from V and 0 bases from J, the junction contained 10 bases not matched to a gene. The CDR3 runs 17 residues. The CDR3 is CASSHGLAETSSYEQYF. CDR3 in DNA: TGTGCCAGCAGCCACGGACTAGCGGAAACGAGCTCCTACGAGCAGTACTTC.

The chain recombines TRBV5-4 with TRBJ2-5, with TRBD1 matching 10 bases. Losses at the gene ends were 0 bases for V and 5 bases for J; bases not matched to a gene: 4. The CDR3 spans 15 residues. CDR1 is SGHNT and CDR2 is YYREEE in the germline V gene (reference sequence). The CDR3 reads CASSLGDRGRETQYF. The CDR3 DNA is TGTGCCAGCAGCTTGGGGGACAGGGGACGGGAGACCCAGTACTTC.

Turning to this clone: The junction differs from germline at one of its ends, possibly a read error. Different DNA sequences within this sample yield the same CDR3. The CDR3 sequence is CAISVENYGYTF. DNA of the CDR3: TGTGCCATCAGTGTGGAGAACTATGGCTACACCTTT. V and J are TRBV10-3 and TRBJ1-2; D unresolved. Looked up from germline, CDR1 is ENHRY and CDR2 is SYGVKD. The CDR3 sequence is 12 residues long.

This chain links TRBV2 with TRBJ2-5, with no clear D. Germline loops: CDR1 SNHLY, CDR2 FYNNEI. There are 13 residues in the CDR3. V lost 4 bases and J 1 base, leaving 7 bases between the germline ends. Here the CDR3 reads CASSVGRQETQYF. DNA of the CDR3: TGTGCCAGCAGTGTCGGACGCCAAGAGACCCAGTACTTC.

The CDR3 bases are TGTGCCACCGGGACGGGAAACACTGAAGCTTTCTTT. It yields the protein CATGTGNTEAFF. The chain recombines TRBV10-3 with TRBJ1-1; D might be TRBD1 (5 bases). The germline gives CDR1 ENHRY, CDR2 SYGVKD. Trimming took off 10 bases at V and 2 bases at J, with 11 bases between the two ends. The CDR3 is 12 amino acids.